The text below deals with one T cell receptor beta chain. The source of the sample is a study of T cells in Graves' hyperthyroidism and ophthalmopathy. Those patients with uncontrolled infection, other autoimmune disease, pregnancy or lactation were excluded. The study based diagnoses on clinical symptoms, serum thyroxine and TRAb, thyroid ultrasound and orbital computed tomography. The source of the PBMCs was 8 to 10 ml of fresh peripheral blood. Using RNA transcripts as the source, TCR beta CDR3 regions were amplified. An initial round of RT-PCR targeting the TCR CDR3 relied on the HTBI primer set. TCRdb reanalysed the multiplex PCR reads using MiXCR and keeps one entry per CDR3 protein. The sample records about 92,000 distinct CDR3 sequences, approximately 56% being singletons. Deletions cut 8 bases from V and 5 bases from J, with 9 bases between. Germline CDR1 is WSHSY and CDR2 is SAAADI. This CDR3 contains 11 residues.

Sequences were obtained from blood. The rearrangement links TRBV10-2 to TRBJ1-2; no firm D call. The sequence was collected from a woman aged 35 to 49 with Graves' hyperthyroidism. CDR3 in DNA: TGCGCCAGCTCAGAAGGTTATGGCTACACCTTC. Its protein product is CASSEGYGYTF.